This TCR beta chain was captured by sequencing in a study of T-cell memory formation after mild COVID-19. As concerns this clonotype: The antigen remains unidentified.

Study outcomes and limitations: Still unconfirmed is whether the second-wave clones peaking on day 37 recognized SARS-CoV-2. Whereas later expanders leaned CD4+, clones contracting day 15 to 85 showed a balanced CD4/CD8 makeup.

TCRdb analysed the 5' RACE reads with MiXCR anew, one entry per CDR3 protein. The table records 200,000 or so distinct CDR3 sequences, roughly 17% of them present only once. Sequencing used PBMCs or a T cell subset sorted from them (not recorded which). The receptor comes from an adult woman who had mild COVID-19 (a few samples of this study predate the infection). Cell type and time point are not known.

CDR3 region: CASSLGVTGGSEEKLFF. DNA of the CDR3: TGTGCCAGCAGCTTAGGGGTGACAGGGGGCTCGGAGGAAAAACTGTTTTTT. The chain combines TRBV7-2 with TRBJ1-4; 10 bases align to TRBD1. V dropped 1 base and J dropped 8; count of bases not matched to a gene: 10. The CDR3 covers 17 residues. Germline CDR1 reads SGHTA; CDR2 reads FQGNSA.